Following are 2 T cell receptor beta chains from one sample sequenced in a study of T cell changes during pregnancy in multiple sclerosis. Sequencing used immunoSEQ multiplex PCR; TCRdb keeps in-frame clones, though not all of them. Of around 63,000 clones in the sample, 80% to 95% were seen once. The sequencing used CD8+ T cells from peripheral blood mononuclear cells, collected in the third trimester of pregnancy. The source of these receptors is a female donor in good health, enrolled as a control in a pregnancy study.

This chain uses TRBV6-4 with TRBJ1-5; 10 bases match TRBD1. Trimming cost V 4 bases and J 2 bases; bases outside gene matches: 2. CDR1 is MRHNA, CDR2 SNTAGT, per germline. The CDR3 has 15 residues. The chain's CDR3 is CASSATGGGNQPQHF. CDR3 DNA: TGTGCCAGCAGTGCGACAGGGGGCGGCAATCAGCCCCAGCATTTT.

The V and J genes are TRBV5-6 and TRBJ2-1; the D is unclear. In germline, CDR1 is SGHDT, CDR2 YYEEEE. With 3 bases removed from V and 5 bases from J, the gap between germline ends came to 6 bases. There are 12 residues in the CDR3. The CDR3 spells CASSYADNEQFF. The CDR3 DNA is TGTGCCAGCAGCTACGCAGACAATGAGCAGTTCTTC.